A selection of T cell receptor beta chains follows, all from one sample in a study of molecular identifiers for immune sequencing clone quantification. TCRdb processed the PCR reads anew with MiXCR; each CDR3 protein has one entry. Of 60,000 to 70,000 distinct CDR3 sequences listed, about 17% are singletons. The source material was naive CD8+ T cells from blood, with Jurkat cell RNA spiked in. The source is a human donor in good health. Some libraries in this study had Jurkat cell RNA spiked in. Each CDR3 is given with its conserved first and last residue. Each record gives: V gene, J gene, clone size, D gene, CDR3 protein, CDR3 DNA. The D gene is left open where the match is weak. Size is stated for part of the rows, as once, few or many counts, or as a class when the clone is expanded.

V: TRBV27
J: TRBJ2-7
size: many
D: TRBD1
CDR3: CASSPDRGNEQYF
DNA: TGTGCCAGCAGCCCGGACAGGGGGAACGAGCAGTACTTC

V: TRBV20-1
J: TRBJ2-7
size: many
D: TRBD2
CDR3: CSARDGASGSYEQYF
DNA: TGCAGTGCTAGAGATGGGGCTAGCGGGAGCTACGAGCAGTACTTC

V: TRBV3-1
J: TRBJ2-1
size: many
D: TRBD2
CDR3: CASSPRTSGSIASYNEQFF
DNA: TGTGCCAGCAGCCCCCGGACTAGCGGGAGTATTGCCTCCTACAATGAGCAGTTCTTC

V: TRBV7-2
J: TRBJ2-2
size: few
D: TRBD2
CDR3: CASSFLTSGRAFSTGELFF
DNA: TGTGCCAGCAGCTTTCTAACTAGCGGGAGGGCCTTTAGCACCGGGGAGCTGTTTTTT

V: TRBV2
J: TRBJ2-3
size: -
D: TRBD2
CDR3: CASSDISWRGERPDTQYF
DNA: TGTGCCAGCAGTGACATAAGTTGGCGGGGGGAGAGGCCAGATACGCAGTATTTT

V: TRBV7-2
J: TRBJ2-5
size: -
D: TRBD2
CDR3: CACSLTRQTSAQETQYF
DNA: TGTGCCTGCAGCCTGACCAGGCAGACTAGCGCGCAAGAGACCCAGTACTTC

V: TRBV2
J: TRBJ2-5
size: many
D: TRBD2
CDR3: CASTLAGGMMEETQYF
DNA: TGTGCCAGCACCCTAGCGGGAGGGATGATGGAAGAGACCCAGTACTTC

V: TRBV20-1
J: TRBJ2-7
size: many
D: -
CDR3: CSGGGGNSYEQYF
DNA: TGCTCCGGAGGAGGCGGAAACTCCTACGAGCAGTACTTC

V: TRBV28
J: TRBJ1-5
size: -
D: -
CDR3: CASRPPVGLNQPQHF
DNA: TGTGCCAGCAGACCTCCGGTGGGACTCAATCAGCCCCAGCATTTT

V: TRBV6-2/TRBV6-3
J: TRBJ2-5
size: -
D: -
CDR3: CASSYSASWETQYF
DNA: TGTGCCAGCAGTTACTCGGCTAGCTGGGAGACCCAGTACTTC

V: TRBV9
J: TRBJ2-7
size: many
D: TRBD2
CDR3: CASSVSGPSYEQYF
DNA: TGTGCCAGCAGCGTTAGCGGGCCGTCCTACGAGCAGTACTTC

V: TRBV6-2/TRBV6-3
J: TRBJ2-7
size: -
D: -
CDR3: CASSYAWGSYEQYF
DNA: TGTGCCAGCAGTTATGCTTGGGGATCCTACGAGCAGTACTTC

V: TRBV24-1
J: TRBJ1-1
size: many
D: -
CDR3: CATSETGGREAFF
DNA: TGTGCCACCAGTGAGACCGGGGGTCGGGAAGCTTTCTTT

V: TRBV5-1
J: TRBJ2-1
size: many
D: -
CDR3: CASSLVPRTYNEQFF
DNA: TGCGCCAGCAGCTTGGTTCCTCGCACCTACAATGAGCAGTTCTTC

V: TRBV6-6
J: TRBJ1-2
size: many
D: -
CDR3: CASALGAINYGYTF
DNA: TGTGCCAGCGCCTTAGGGGCCATTAACTATGGCTACACCTTC

V: TRBV14
J: TRBJ1-6
size: -
D: TRBD1
CDR3: CASSQEDRGVRLYNSPLHF
DNA: TGTGCCAGCAGCCAAGAAGACAGGGGAGTCCGTCTTTATAATTCACCCCTCCACTTT

V: TRBV30
J: TRBJ2-5
size: many
D: -
CDR3: CAWSPAMTEQETQYF
DNA: TGTGCCTGGAGTCCCGCCATGACAGAACAAGAGACCCAGTACTTC

V: TRBV10-1
J: TRBJ2-7
size: many
D: TRBD1
CDR3: CASSEFRTGAIYEQYF
DNA: TGCGCCAGCAGTGAATTTAGGACAGGGGCTATCTACGAGCAGTACTTC

V: TRBV19
J: TRBJ2-7
size: many
D: TRBD1
CDR3: CASSRRGTVSYEQYF
DNA: TGTGCCAGTAGCAGAAGGGGGACAGTCTCCTACGAGCAGTACTTC

V: TRBV29-1
J: TRBJ2-7
size: many
D: TRBD1
CDR3: CSVWDRWSNEQYF
DNA: TGCAGCGTTTGGGACAGGTGGTCCAACGAGCAGTACTTC

V: TRBV7-8
J: TRBJ2-5
size: -
D: -
CDR3: CASSPRKETQYF
DNA: TGTGCCAGCAGCCCGCGCAAAGAGACCCAGTACTTC

V: TRBV4-3
J: TRBJ2-5
size: many
D: -
CDR3: CASSQDRRRGQETQYF
DNA: TGCGCCAGCAGCCAAGATCGAAGGAGGGGGCAGGAGACCCAGTACTTC